A single sample gave rise to the 4 T cell receptor beta chains below, sequenced in a study of CD8 T cells in ankylosing spondylitis. Findings of the study overall: Typical of ankylosing spondylitis blood, it appeared, was a TCR beta motif of eight highly homologous variants.

Antigens for these TCRs are unknown. MiXCR, applied by TCRdb to the 5' RACE reads, yields one record per CDR3 protein. The sample carries some 400,000 distinct CDR3 sequences, under 25% recorded once. Sequenced material: blood, either unsorted or a sorted T cell fraction (not recorded which). The receptors come from a male donor with ankylosing spondylitis.

The gene calls are TRBV6-2 or TRBV6-3 and TRBJ2-1; D might be TRBD1 or TRBD2, each matching 5 bases. This CDR3 comprises 15 residues. Trimming cost V 6 bases and J 4 bases, with 16 bases left between them. The germline CDR1 and CDR2 sequences are MNHEY and SVGEGT. This chain's CDR3 is CASSGASEGYNEQFF. CDR3 bases: TGTGCCAGCAGCGGGGCCTCTGAGGGTTACAATGAGCAGTTCTTC.

The chain carries TRBV7-8 and TRBJ1-2, with D possibly matching TRBD1 (6 bases). The germline V gene has CDR1 SGHVS and CDR2 FQNEAQ. The CDR3 contains 14 residues. V dropped 5 bases and J dropped 4 bases, with 14 bases sitting between them. The CDR3 region is CASSPTGLGYGYTF. The CDR3 DNA reads as TGTGCCAGCAGCCCAACAGGGTTGGGCTATGGCTACACCTTC.

This clonotype has just one count. The V and J genes are TRBV29-1 and TRBJ1-2, with 11 bases fitting TRBD1. The CDR3 contains 15 residues. Germline loops: CDR1 SQVTM, CDR2 ANQGSEA. The V and J ends lost 3 bases and 6 bases, in that order; junction bases with no gene match: 9. This CDR3 reads CSVEAPDRGHHGYTF. The CDR3 nucleotides read TGCAGCGTTGAGGCGCCGGACAGGGGGCACCATGGCTACACCTTC.

This clonotype was found a few times. The rearrangement links TRBV3-1 to TRBJ1-3; no reliable D call. This CDR3 has 15 residues. With 1 base removed from V and 6 bases from J, the gap between germline ends came to 13 bases. Germline V gene sequence: CDR1 LGHDT, CDR2 YNNKEL (reference sequence). The CDR3 DNA follows: TGTGCCAGCAGCCAAGGGCCCGACTCCGTAAACACCATATATTTT. It yields the protein CASSQGPDSVNTIYF.